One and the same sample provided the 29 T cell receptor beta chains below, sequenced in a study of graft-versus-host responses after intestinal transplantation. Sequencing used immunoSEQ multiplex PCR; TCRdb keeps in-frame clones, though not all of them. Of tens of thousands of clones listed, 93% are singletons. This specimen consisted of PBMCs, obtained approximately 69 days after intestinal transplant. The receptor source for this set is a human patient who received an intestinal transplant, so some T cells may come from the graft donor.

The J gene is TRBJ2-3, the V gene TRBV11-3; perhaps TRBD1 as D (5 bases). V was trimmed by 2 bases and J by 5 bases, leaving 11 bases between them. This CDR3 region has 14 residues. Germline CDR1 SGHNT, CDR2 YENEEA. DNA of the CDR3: TGTGCCAGCAGCTTAACCAGGGCGAGAGATACGCAGTATTTT. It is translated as CASSLTRARDTQYF. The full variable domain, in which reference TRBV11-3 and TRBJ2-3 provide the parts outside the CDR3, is EAGVVQSPRYKIIEKKQPVAFWCNPISGHNTLYWYLQNLGQGPELLIRYENEEAVDDSQLPKDRFSAERLKGVDSTLKIQPAELGDSAVYLCASSLTRARDTQYFGPGTRLTVL.

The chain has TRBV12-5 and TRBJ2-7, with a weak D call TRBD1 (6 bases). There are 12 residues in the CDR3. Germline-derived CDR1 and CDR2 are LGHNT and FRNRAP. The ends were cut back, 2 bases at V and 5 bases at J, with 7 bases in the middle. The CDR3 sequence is CASGLYRDEQYF. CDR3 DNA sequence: TGTGCTAGTGGTTTGTACAGGGACGAGCAGTACTTC. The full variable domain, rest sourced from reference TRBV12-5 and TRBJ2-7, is DARVTQTPRHKVTEMGQEVTMRCQPILGHNTVFWYRQTMMQGLELLAYFRNRAPLDDSGMPKDRFSAEMPDATLATLKIQPSEPRDSAVYFCASGLYRDEQYFGPGTRLTVT.

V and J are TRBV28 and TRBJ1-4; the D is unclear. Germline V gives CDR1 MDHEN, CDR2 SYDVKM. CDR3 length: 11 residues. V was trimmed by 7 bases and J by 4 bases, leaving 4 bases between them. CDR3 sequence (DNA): TGTGCCAGCACCCGTAATGAAAAACTGTTTTTT. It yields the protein CASTRNEKLFF.

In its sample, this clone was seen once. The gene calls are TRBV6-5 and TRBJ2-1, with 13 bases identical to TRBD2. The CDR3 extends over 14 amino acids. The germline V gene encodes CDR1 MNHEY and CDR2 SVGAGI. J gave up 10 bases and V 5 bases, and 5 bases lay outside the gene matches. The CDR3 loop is CASSLRLAGGEQFF. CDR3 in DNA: TGTGCCAGCAGTCTGCGACTAGCGGGAGGCGAGCAGTTCTTC.

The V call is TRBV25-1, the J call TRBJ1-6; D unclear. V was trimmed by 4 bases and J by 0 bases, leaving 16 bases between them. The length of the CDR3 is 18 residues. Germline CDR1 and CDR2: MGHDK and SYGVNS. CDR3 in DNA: TGTGCCAGCAGTGGGGCCACAGTAGAGAGCTCCTATAATTCACCCCTCCACTTT. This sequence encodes CASSGATVESSYNSPLHF.

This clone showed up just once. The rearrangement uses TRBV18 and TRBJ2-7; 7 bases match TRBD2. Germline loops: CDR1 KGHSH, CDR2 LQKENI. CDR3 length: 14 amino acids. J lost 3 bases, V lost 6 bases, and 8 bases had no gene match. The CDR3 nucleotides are TGTGCCAGCTCCCCCGCGGGGACTAACTACGAGCAGTACTTC. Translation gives CASSPAGTNYEQYF.

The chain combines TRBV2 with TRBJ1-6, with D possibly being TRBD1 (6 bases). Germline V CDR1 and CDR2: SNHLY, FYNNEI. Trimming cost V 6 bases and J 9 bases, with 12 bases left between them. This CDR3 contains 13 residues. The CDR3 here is CASRQGRSSPLHF. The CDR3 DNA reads TGTGCCAGCAGACAGGGTAGGAGTTCACCCCTCCACTTT.

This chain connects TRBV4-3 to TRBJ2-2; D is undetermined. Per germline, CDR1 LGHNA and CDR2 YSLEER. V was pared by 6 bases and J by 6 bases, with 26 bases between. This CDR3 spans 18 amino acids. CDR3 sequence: CASSLQPAMGIISGELFF. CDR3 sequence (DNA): TGCGCCAGCAGTCTTCAGCCAGCTATGGGGATAATCTCCGGGGAGCTGTTTTTT.

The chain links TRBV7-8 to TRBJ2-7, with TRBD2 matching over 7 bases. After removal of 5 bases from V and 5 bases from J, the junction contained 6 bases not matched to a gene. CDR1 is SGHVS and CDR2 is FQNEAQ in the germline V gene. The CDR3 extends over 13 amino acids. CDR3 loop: CASSTTSVNEQYF. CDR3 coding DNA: TGTGCCAGCAGCACAACTAGCGTCAACGAGCAGTACTTC.

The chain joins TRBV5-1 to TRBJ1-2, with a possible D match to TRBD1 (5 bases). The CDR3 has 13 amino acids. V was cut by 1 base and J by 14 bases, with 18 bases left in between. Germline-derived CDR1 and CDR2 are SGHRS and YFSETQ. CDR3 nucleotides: TGCGCCAGCAGCTTGAAGGCAGGGAGGTATCAGACCTTC. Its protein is CASSLKAGRYQTF.

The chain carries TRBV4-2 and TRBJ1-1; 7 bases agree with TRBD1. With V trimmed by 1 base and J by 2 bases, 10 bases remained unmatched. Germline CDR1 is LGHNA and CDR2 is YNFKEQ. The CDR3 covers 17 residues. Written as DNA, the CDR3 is TGTGCCAGCAGCCAAGGCCCGGGACAGAGAGTAAACACTGAAGCTTTCTTT. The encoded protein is CASSQGPGQRVNTEAFF.

The CDR3 DNA reads as TGCGCCAGCAGCTTGTATCCGGGGAGTGGAGAGACCCAGTACTTC. It codes for CASSLYPGSGETQYF. The chain couples TRBV5-1 to TRBJ2-5; D is perhaps TRBD2 (5 bases). The CDR3 is 15 amino acids. The germline gives CDR1 SGHRS, CDR2 YFSETQ. Trimming took off 1 base at V and 4 bases at J, with 14 bases between the two ends.

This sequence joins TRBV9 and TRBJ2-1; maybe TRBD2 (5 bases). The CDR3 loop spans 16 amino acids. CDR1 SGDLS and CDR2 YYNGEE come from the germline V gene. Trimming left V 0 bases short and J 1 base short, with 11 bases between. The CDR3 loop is CASSVGSTRSYNEQFF. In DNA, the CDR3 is TGTGCCAGCAGCGTAGGGTCCACTAGGTCCTACAATGAGCAGTTCTTC.

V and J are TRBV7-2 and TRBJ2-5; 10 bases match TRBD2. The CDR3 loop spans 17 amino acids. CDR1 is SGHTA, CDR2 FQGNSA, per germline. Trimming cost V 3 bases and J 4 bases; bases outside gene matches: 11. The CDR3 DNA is TGTGCCAGCAGCTTCCTAGCGGGGGTGTATTTAAGAGAGACCCAGTACTTC. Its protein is CASSFLAGVYLRETQYF.

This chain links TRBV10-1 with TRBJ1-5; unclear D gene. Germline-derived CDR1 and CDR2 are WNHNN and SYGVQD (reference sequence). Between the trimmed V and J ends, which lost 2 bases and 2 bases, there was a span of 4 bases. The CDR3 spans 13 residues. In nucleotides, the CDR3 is TGCGCCAGCAGTGAGCAGGGCAATCAGCCCCAGCATTTT. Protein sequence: CASSEQGNQPQHF.

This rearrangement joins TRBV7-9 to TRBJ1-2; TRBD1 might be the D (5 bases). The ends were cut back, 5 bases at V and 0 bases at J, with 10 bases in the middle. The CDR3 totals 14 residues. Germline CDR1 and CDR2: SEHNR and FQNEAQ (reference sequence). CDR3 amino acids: CASSDSLANYGYTF. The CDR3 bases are TGTGCCAGCAGCGACAGCTTAGCTAACTATGGCTACACCTTC. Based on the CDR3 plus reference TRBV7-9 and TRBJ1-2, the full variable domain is DTGVSQNPRHKITKRGQNVTFRCDPISEHNRLYWYRQTLGQGPEFLTYFQNEAQLEKSRLLSDRFSAERPKGSFSTLEIQRTEQGDSAMYLCASSDSLANYGYTFGSGTRLTVV.

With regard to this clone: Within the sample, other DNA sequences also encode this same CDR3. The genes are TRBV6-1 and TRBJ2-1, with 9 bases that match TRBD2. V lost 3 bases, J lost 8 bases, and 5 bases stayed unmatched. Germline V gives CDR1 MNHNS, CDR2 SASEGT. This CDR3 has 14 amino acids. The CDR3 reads CASSDGLAGDEQFF. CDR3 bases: TGTGCCAGCAGTGATGGGTTAGCGGGAGATGAGCAGTTCTTC.

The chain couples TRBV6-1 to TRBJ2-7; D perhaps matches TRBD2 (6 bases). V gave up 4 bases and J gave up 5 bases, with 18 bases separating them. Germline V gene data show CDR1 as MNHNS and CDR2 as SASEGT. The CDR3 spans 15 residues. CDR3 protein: CASSVLGRGGNEQYF. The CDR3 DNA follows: TGTGCCAGCAGTGTTTTAGGAAGGGGAGGCAACGAGCAGTACTTC.

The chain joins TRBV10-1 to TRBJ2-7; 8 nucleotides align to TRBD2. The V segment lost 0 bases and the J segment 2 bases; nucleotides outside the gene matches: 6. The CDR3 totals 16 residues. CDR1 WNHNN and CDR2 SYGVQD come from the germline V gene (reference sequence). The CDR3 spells CASSESRSGGPYEQYF. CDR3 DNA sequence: TGCGCCAGCAGTGAGTCGAGAAGCGGGGGCCCCTACGAGCAGTACTTC.

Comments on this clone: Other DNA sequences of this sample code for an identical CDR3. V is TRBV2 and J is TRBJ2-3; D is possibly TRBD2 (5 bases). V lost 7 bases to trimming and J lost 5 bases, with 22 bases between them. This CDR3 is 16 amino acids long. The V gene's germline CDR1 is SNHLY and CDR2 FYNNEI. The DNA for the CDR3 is TGTGCCAGCAAGTCGACCTATCTAGGAGGTGTAGATACGCAGTATTTT. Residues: CASKSTYLGGVDTQYF.

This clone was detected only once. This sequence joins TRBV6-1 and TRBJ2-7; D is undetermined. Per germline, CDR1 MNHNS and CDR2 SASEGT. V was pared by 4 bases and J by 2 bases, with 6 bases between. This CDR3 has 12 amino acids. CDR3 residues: CASSVWAYEQYF. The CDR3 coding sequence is TGTGCCAGCAGTGTCTGGGCCTACGAGCAGTACTTC.

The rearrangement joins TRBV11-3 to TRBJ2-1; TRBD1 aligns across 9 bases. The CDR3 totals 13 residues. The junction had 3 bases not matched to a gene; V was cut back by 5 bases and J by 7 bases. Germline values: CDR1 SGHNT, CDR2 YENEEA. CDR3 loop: CASSHDRGNEQFF. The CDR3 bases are TGTGCCAGCAGCCATGACAGGGGGAATGAGCAGTTCTTC. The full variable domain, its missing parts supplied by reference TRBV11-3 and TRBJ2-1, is EAGVVQSPRYKIIEKKQPVAFWCNPISGHNTLYWYLQNLGQGPELLIRYENEEAVDDSQLPKDRFSAERLKGVDSTLKIQPAELGDSAVYLCASSHDRGNEQFFGPGTRLTVL.

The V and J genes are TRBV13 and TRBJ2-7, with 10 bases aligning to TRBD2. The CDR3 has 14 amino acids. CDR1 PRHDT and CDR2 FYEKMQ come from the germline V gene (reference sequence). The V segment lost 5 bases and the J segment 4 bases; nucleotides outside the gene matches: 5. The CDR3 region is CASSGGLASYEQYF. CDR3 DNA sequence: TGTGCCAGCAGCGGGGGACTAGCGAGTTACGAGCAGTACTTC.

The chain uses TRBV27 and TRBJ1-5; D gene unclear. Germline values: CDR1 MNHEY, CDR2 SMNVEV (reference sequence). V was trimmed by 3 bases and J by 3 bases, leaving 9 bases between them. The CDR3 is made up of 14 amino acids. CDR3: CASSFGRLNQPQHF. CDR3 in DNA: TGTGCCAGCAGTTTCGGTCGGCTCAATCAGCCCCAGCATTTT.

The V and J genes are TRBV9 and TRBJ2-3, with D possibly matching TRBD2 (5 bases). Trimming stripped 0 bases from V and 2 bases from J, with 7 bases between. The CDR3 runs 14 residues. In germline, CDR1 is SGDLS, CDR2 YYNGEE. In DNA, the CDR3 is TGTGCCAGCAGCGTAGTCGGGGACACAGATACGCAGTATTTT. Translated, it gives CASSVVGDTDTQYF. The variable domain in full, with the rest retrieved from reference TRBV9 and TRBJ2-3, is DSGVTQTPKHLITATGQRVTLRCSPRSGDLSVYWYQQSLDQGLQFLIQYYNGEERAKGNILERFSAQQFPDLHSELNLSSLELGDSALYFCASSVVGDTDTQYFGPGTRLTVL.

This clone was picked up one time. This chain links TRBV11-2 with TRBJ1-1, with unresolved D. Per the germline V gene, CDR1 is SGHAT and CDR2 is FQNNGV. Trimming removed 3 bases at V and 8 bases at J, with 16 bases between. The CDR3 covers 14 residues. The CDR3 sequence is CASSFISSGEEAFF. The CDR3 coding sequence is TGTGCCAGCAGCTTCATCTCTTCGGGTGAGGAAGCTTTCTTT.

The CDR3 nucleotides are TGTGCCAGCAGGGCCCGGGCGGACAACACCGGGGAGCTGTTTTTT. Translating it yields CASRARADNTGELFF. The chain carries TRBV13 and TRBJ2-2; D gene unclear. V was trimmed by 6 bases and J by 2 bases, leaving 13 bases between them. This CDR3 spans 15 amino acids. The germline V gene has CDR1 PRHDT and CDR2 FYEKMQ (reference sequence).

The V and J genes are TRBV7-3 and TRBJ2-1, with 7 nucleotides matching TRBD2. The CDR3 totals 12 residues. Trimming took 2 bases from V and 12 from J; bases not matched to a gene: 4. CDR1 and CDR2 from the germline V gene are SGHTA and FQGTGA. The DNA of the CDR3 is TGTGCCAGCAGCTTAGTGGGGGAGGGGCAGTTCTTC. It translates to CASSLVGEGQFF.

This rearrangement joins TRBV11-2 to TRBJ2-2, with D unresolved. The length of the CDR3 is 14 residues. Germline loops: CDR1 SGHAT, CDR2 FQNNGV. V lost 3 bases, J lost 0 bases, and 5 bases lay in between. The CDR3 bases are TGTGCCAGCAGCTTGGCTCCGAACACCGGGGAGCTGTTTTTT. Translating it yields CASSLAPNTGELFF.